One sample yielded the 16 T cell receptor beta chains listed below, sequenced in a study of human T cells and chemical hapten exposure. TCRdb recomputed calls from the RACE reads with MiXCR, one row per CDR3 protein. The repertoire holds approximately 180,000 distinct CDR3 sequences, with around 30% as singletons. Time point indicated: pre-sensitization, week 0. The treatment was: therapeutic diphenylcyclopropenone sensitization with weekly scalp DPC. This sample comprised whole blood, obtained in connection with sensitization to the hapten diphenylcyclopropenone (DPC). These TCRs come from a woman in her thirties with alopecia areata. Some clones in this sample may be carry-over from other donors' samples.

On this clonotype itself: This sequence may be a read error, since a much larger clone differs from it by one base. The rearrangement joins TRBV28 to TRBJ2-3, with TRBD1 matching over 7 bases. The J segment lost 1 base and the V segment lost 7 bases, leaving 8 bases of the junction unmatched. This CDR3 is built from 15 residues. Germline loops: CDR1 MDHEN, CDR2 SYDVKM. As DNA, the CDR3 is TGTGCCAGCACCCTATGGACAGGAGGCACAGATACGCAGTATTTT. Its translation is CASTLWTGGTDTQYF.

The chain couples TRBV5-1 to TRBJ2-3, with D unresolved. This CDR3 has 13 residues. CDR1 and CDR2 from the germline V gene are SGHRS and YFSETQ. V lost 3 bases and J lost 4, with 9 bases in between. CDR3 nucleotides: TGCGCCAGCAGCTCTGAAGTGGCAGATACGCAGTATTTT. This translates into CASSSEVADTQYF.

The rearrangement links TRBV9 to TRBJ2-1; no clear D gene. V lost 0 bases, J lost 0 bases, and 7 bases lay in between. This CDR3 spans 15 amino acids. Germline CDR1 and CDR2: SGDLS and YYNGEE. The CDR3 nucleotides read TGTGCCAGCAGCGTAGGACTGAGCTCCTACAATGAGCAGTTCTTC. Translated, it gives CASSVGLSSYNEQFF.

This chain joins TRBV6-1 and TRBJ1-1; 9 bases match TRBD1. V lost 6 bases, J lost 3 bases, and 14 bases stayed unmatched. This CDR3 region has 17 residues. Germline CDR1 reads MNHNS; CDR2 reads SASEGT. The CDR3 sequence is CASRPLGLRDRDTEAFF. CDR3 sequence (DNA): TGTGCCAGCAGGCCGTTAGGCCTTCGGGACAGGGACACTGAAGCTTTCTTT.

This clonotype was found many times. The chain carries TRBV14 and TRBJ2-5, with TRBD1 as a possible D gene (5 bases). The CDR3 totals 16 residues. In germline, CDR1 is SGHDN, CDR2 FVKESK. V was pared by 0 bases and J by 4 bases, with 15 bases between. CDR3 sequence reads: CASSQEVQVLGETQYF. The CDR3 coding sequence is TGTGCCAGCAGCCAAGAGGTACAGGTCCTAGGAGAGACCCAGTACTTC. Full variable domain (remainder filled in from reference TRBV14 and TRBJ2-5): EAGVTQFPSHSVIEKGQTVTLRCDPISGHDNLYWYRRVMGKEIKFLLHFVKESKQDESGMPNNRFLAERTGGTYSTLKVQPAELEDSGVYFCASSQEVQVLGETQYFGPGTRLLVL.

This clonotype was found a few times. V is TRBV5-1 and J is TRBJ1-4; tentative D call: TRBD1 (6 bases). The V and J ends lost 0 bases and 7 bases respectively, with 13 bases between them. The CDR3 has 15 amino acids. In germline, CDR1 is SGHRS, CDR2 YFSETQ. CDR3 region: CASSLAGALSEKLFF. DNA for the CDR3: TGCGCCAGCAGCTTGGCGGGGGCGCTGAGTGAAAAACTGTTTTTT.

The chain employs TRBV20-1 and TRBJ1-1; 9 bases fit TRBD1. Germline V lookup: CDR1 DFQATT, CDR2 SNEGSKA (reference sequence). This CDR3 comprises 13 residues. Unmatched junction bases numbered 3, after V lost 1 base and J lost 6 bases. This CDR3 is CSARVDRGAEAFF. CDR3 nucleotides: TGCAGTGCTAGAGTGGACAGGGGAGCTGAAGCTTTCTTT.

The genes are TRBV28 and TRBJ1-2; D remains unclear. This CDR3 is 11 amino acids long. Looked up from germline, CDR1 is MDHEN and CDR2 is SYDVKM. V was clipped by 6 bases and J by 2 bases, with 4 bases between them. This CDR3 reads CASSDNYGYTF. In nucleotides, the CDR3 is TGTGCCAGCAGCGACAACTATGGCTACACCTTC.

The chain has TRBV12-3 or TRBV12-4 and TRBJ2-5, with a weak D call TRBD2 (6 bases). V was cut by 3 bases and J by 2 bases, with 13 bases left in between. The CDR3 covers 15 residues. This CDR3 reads CASSLFETSQETQYF. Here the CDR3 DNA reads TGTGCCAGCAGTTTGTTCGAGACTAGTCAAGAGACCCAGTACTTC.

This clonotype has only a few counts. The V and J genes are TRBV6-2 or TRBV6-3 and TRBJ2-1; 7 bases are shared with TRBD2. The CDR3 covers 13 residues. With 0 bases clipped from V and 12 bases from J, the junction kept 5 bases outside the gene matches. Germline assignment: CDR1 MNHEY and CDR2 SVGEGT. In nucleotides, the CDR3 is TGTGCCAGCAGTTACTCGAATCAGCGGGGGCAGTTCTTC. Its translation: CASSYSNQRGQFF.

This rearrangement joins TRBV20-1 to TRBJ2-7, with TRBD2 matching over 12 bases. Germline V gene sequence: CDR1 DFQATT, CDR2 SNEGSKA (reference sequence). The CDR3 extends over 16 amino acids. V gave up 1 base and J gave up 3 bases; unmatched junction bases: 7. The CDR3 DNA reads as TGCAGTGCTAGAGGAACAGGACTAGCGGGGTACTACGAGCAGTACTTC. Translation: CSARGTGLAGYYEQYF.

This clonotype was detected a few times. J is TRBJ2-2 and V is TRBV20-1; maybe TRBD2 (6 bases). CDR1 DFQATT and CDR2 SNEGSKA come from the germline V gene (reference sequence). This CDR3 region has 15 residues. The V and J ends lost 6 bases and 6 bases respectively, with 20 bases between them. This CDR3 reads CSAPEGPLGAGELFF. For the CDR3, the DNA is TGCAGTGCCCCGGAGGGCCCGCTAGGCGCCGGGGAGCTGTTTTTT.

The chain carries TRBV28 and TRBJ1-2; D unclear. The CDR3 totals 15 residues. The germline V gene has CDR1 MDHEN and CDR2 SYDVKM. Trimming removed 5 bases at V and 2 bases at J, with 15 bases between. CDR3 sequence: CASSPHMPRNYGYTF. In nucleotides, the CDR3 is TGTGCCAGCAGTCCACATATGCCCCGAAACTATGGCTACACCTTC.

DNA for the CDR3: TGTGCCAGCAGTTTGGGCCCAGGACAGCAAGAGACCCAGTACTTC. Translated, it gives CASSLGPGQQETQYF. The gene calls are TRBV28 and TRBJ2-5, with D possibly TRBD1 on 6 matching bases. V lost 3 bases, J lost 2 bases, and 13 bases lay in between. The CDR3 totals 15 residues. Germline assignment: CDR1 MDHEN and CDR2 SYDVKM.

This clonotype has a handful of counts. The CDR3: CSVRQPGTTEAFF. CDR3 coding DNA: TGCAGCGTTCGGCAACCTGGCACGACTGAAGCTTTCTTT. The V call is TRBV29-1, the J call TRBJ1-1, with D unclear. Germline V gene data show CDR1 as SQVTM and CDR2 as ANQGSEA. The CDR3 loop spans 13 amino acids. The V and J ends lost 5 bases and 5 bases respectively, with 15 bases between them.

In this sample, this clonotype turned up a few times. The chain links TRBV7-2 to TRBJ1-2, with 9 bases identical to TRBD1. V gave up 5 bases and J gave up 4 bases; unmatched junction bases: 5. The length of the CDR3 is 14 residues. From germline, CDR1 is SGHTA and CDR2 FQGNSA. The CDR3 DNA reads TGTGCCAGCAGCCCGGGACAGGGAGGCTATGGCTACACCTTC. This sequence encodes CASSPGQGGYGYTF.